This TCR beta chain was recorded in a study of response to subunit inactivated influenza vaccine. The study's findings and limits: Authors suggested seasonal influenza vaccinations each recruit few new T cells.

This clonotype was seen only a few times. Its antigen is still unknown. TCRdb fed the RT-PCR reads into MiXCR, producing one record per CDR3 protein. The sample consists of over 650,000 distinct CDR3 sequences, around 20% of them appearing once. V lost 0 bases, J lost 2 bases, and 12 bases lay in between. The germline CDR1 and CDR2 sequences are SGDLS and YYNGEE. This CDR3 comprises 15 residues. The specimen was PBMCs from blood, collected around 5 days after vaccination. V and J are TRBV9 and TRBJ2-7, with D possibly being TRBD1 (5 bases). This receptor was taken from a man in his fifties who received an inactivated influenza vaccine. The CDR3 is CASSVGTEGAYEQYF. In nucleotides, the CDR3 is TGTGCCAGCAGCGTAGGAACAGAAGGGGCCTACGAGCAGTACTTC.